This T cell receptor beta chain emerged from a study of blood T cells in healthy people across ages. Looked up from germline, CDR1 is SGDLS and CDR2 is YYNGEE. V shed 6 bases, J shed 9 bases, and the junction held 11 bases outside the gene matches. The CDR3 spans 14 residues. Roughly 10 milliliters of peripheral blood were drawn from each donor. A second PCR, run for roughly 7 to 12 cycles, used a sample-barcoded 5' primer plus a J-beta primer mix. Every sample gave at least 2.5 million paired-end reads containing CDR3. TCRdb analysed the 5' RACE reads with MiXCR anew, one entry per CDR3 protein. In the table there are around 1,000,000 distinct CDR3 sequences, 25% of which are singletons. This clonotype was seen more than once but under ten times. These data also featured in a second study, about T cells of mothers and their children. That report notes: Related mother-child pairs shared slightly more overlap than unrelated pairs, but the difference was non-significant.

The chain carries TRBV9 and TRBJ2-1; 8 nucleotides match TRBD2. Sequencing used blood. The origin of this receptor is a girl aged 2 to 9 in good health. CDR3 sequence reads: CASTPWERGFEQFF. The DNA of the CDR3 is TGTGCCAGCACCCCTTGGGAGCGGGGGTTTGAGCAGTTCTTC.